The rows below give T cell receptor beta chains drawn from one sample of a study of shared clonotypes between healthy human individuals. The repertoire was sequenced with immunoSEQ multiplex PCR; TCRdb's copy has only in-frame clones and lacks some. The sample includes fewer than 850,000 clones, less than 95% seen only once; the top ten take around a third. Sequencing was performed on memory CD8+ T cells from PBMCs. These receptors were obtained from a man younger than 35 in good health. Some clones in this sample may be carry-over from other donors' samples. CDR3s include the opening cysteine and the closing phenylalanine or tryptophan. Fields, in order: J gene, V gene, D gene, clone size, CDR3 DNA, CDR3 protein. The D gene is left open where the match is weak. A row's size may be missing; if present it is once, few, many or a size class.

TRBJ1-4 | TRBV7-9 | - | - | TGTGCCAGCAGCTTAGCGCTGGGGTCTCCTAATGAAAAACTGTTTTTT | CASSLALGSPNEKLFF
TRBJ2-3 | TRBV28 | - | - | TGTGCCAGCAGTTTGTCAGGGGACACAGATACGCAGTATTTT | CASSLSGDTDTQYF
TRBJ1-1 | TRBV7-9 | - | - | TGTGCCAGCAGCTTTGCGGGGGGCATGAACACTGAAGCTTTCTTT | CASSFAGGMNTEAFF
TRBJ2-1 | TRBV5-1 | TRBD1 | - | TGCGCCAGCAGTTTTATAACTTTCCGGGACAGGGGAGACTTGGAGCAGTTCTTC | CASSFITFRDRGDLEQFF
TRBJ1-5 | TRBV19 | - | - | TGTGCCAGTAGCGGAAGGGGGATGGGCAATCAGCCCCAGCATTTT | CASSGRGMGNQPQHF
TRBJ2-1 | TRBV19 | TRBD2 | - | TGTGCCAGTAGTATAGGGTGGGAGGGCCCCTACAATGAGCAGTTCTTC | CASSIGWEGPYNEQFF
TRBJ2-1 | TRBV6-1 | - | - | TGTGCCAGCAGTGCTCTTAGGTTCGGGGCGGATGAGCAGTTCTTC | CASSALRFGADEQFF
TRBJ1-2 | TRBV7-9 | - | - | TGTGCCAGCAGCTCACCGGACAGTAACTATGGCTACACCTTC | CASSSPDSNYGYTF
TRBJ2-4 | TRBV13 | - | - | TGTGCCAGCAGCCGGAGTGGGAAAAACATTCAGTACTTC | CASSRSGKNIQYF
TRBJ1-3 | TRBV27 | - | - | TGTGCCAGCAGTTTATCGGAACAAAGCTCTGGAAACACCATATATTTT | CASSLSEQSSGNTIYF
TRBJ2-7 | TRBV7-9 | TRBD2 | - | TGTGCCAGCAGCTTACCTTCTAGCGGGAGGGTGGGTGAGCAGTACTTC | CASSLPSSGRVGEQYF
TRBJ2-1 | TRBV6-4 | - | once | TGTGCCAGCAGTGACAACGTAGCGAATGAGCAGTTCTTC | CASSDNVANEQFF
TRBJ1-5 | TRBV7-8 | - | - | TGTGCCAGCAGCTTAGCGGAAGAAAGGAATCAGCCCCAGCATTTT | CASSLAEERNQPQHF
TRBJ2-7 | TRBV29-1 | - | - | TGCAACCGCCCGCAGGGGTCCTACGAGCAGTACTTC | CNRPQGSYEQYF
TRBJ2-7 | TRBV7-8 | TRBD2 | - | TGTGCCAGCAGCTTAGGGCTAGCGGGGACCTCCGAATACGAGCAGTACTTC | CASSLGLAGTSEYEQYF
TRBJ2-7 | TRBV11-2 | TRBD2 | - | TGTGCCAGCAGCTTAATCCAGTTGGCGGGAGGGAGCTACGAGCAGTACTTC | CASSLIQLAGGSYEQYF
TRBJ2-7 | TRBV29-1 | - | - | TGCAGCGCCGAGGGTCCGGGGAGAGGTATCACCTACGAGCAGTACTTC | CSAEGPGRGITYEQYF
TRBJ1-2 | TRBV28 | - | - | TGTGCCAGCAGTTTCTCAGTTAGCTATGGCTACACCTTC | CASSFSVSYGYTF
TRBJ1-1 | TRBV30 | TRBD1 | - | TGTGCCTGGGCCAGGGGGCGGAACCAAGCTTTCTTT | CAWARGRNQAFF
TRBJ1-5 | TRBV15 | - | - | TGTGCCACCAGCAGAGTTGAGGGGCTCAATCAGCCCCAGCATTTT | CATSRVEGLNQPQHF
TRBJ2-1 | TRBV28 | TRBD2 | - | TGTGCCAGCAGTCCGGGACTAGCGGGGTACAATGAGCAGTTCTTC | CASSPGLAGYNEQFF
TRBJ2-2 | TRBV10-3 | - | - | TGTGCCATCGGTGAGACCTCCCTCTGGACCGGGGAGCTGTTTTTT | CAIGETSLWTGELFF
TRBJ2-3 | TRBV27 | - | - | - | CASSTSTGTDTQYF
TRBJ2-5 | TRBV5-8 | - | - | TGTGCCAGCAGCTTCGTCCACGTACAGGTGCGGGAGACCCAGTACTTC | CASSFVHVQVRETQYF
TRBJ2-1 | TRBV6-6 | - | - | TGTGCCAGCAGTTACCGCGACCCAATCTCCTACAATGAGCAGTTCTTC | CASSYRDPISYNEQFF
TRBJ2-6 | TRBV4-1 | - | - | TGCGCCAGCAGCCAACGTCTCCTGAGGGGCTCTGGGGCCAACGTCCTGACTTTC | CASSQRLLRGSGANVLTF
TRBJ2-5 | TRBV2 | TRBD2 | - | TGTGCCAGCAGTCATACCACCCGACTAGCGGGGCAAGAGACCCAGTACTTC | CASSHTTRLAGQETQYF
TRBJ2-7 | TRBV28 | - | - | TGTGCCAGCAGCCGGCCCGGGGACTGGGAGCAGTACTTC | CASSRPGDWEQYF
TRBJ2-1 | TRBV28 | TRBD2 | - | TGTGCCAGCAGTTTAAAATTTAAGAGCGGGAGAGGGCTGGATGAGCAGTTCTTC | CASSLKFKSGRGLDEQFF
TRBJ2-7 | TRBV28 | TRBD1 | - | TGTGCCAGCAGTTGGAAAATGGGACAGGGATCCTACGAGCAGTACTTC | CASSWKMGQGSYEQYF
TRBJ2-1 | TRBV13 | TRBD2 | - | TGTGCCAGCAGCGTAGCTCTGCGGGAGGGAACCTACAATGAGCAGTTCTTC | CASSVALREGTYNEQFF
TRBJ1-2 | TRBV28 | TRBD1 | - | TGTGCCAGCAGTGGGACAGGTTTTTCCTATGGCTACACCTTC | CASSGTGFSYGYTF
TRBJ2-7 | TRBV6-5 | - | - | TGTGCCAGCAGTTACAGTCAGGGGAAGCAGTACTTC | CASSYSQGKQYF
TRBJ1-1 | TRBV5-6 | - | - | TGTGCCAGCAGCTTGTCTGGGGGGAACACTGAAGCTTTCTTT | CASSLSGGNTEAFF
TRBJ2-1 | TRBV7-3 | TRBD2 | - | TGTGCCAGCAGCTCCCGGACTAGCGGGAGGCAGTTCTTC | CASSSRTSGRQFF
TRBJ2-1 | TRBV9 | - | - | TGTGCCAGCAGCGTAGGGCCCTTCCAGGGGAACAATGAGCAGTTCTTC | CASSVGPFQGNNEQFF